The 17 T cell receptor beta chains in this list originate from one sample, sequenced in a study of T cell repertoires in cytomegalovirus infection. TCRdb re-called the reads through MiXCR, storing one row per CDR3 protein. Among 200,000 to 300,000 distinct CDR3 sequences, 8% to 9.5% were seen once, and the ten largest hold more than 12%. Sequencing was carried out using PBMCs. These receptors all come from a human donor in good health (CMV status not recorded). Some clones in this sample may be carry-over from other donors' samples.

This clonotype came up many times. The chain links TRBV7-2 to TRBJ2-1; D is perhaps TRBD2 (5 bases). This CDR3 is 16 amino acids long. The V end was cut by 3 bases, the J end by 0 bases, with 12 bases between. Germline V CDR1 and CDR2: SGHTA, FQGNSA. The chain's CDR3 is CASSFRAASSYNEQFF. CDR3 coding DNA: TGTGCCAGCAGCTTTCGAGCGGCTAGCTCCTACAATGAGCAGTTCTTC.

This clonotype was picked up a small number of times. The gene calls are TRBV20-1 and TRBJ2-3, with a weak D call TRBD1 (6 bases). The CDR3 contains 14 residues. Germline lookup yields CDR1 DFQATT and CDR2 SNEGSKA (reference sequence). The CDR3, as DNA: TGCAGCCCTTTTCCAGGGGCCAGCACAGATACGCAGTATTTT. This codes for CSPFPGASTDTQYF.

This clonotype was seen at least ten times. CDR3 in amino acids: CASSTGQGLGYTF. The CDR3 DNA is TGTGCCAGCAGTACCGGACAGGGCCTTGGCTACACCTTC. The V call is TRBV12-3 or TRBV12-4, the J call TRBJ1-2, with 8 nucleotides matching TRBD1. V lost 5 bases, J lost 7 bases, and 6 bases stayed unmatched. The CDR3 sequence is 13 residues long.

This clonotype was picked up many times. This chain connects TRBV6-6 to TRBJ2-3; possible D gene TRBD1, 5 bases. CDR3 size: 13 residues. The germline CDR1 and CDR2 sequences are MNHNY and SVGAGI (reference sequence). V dropped 0 bases and J dropped 6 bases, with 7 bases sitting between them. The CDR3 spells CASSYSTVDTQYF. CDR3 nucleotides: TGTGCCAGCAGTTACTCGACAGTGGATACGCAGTATTTT.

V is TRBV19 and J is TRBJ2-1; 9 nucleotides match TRBD2. V dropped 6 bases and J dropped 5; count of bases not matched to a gene: 5. The CDR3 consists of 14 residues. Germline CDR1 reads LNHDA; CDR2 reads SQIVND (reference sequence). The CDR3 DNA reads TGTGCCAGTAGGCCTCTAGCGGGGCACAATGAGCAGTTCTTC. It encodes CASRPLAGHNEQFF.

This clonotype has a count of ten or more. The chain joins TRBV28 to TRBJ1-2; D may be TRBD1 (6 bases). The V and J ends lost 8 bases and 8 bases respectively, with 15 bases between them. The CDR3 spans 12 residues. Germline V gene data show CDR1 as MDHEN and CDR2 as SYDVKM. Written as DNA, the CDR3 is TGTGCCAGCGGGGGCTTCCCAGGGGGCTACACCTTC. Its protein is CASGGFPGGYTF.

Many counts were recorded for this clonotype. The rearrangement joins TRBV7-2 to TRBJ2-1; 8 bases are shared with TRBD1. The germline V gene has CDR1 SGHTA and CDR2 FQGNSA. This CDR3 is built from 15 residues. The V and J ends lost 4 bases and 5 bases, in that order; junction bases with no gene match: 7. The CDR3 DNA follows: TGTGCCAGCAGCTACTGGACAGGGAAGCACAATGAGCAGTTCTTC. It is translated as CASSYWTGKHNEQFF.

This clonotype was counted ten times or more. The V call is TRBV7-8, the J call TRBJ2-1; possibly TRBD1 for D (5 bases). V dropped 1 base and J dropped 7 bases, with 14 bases sitting between them. CDR3 length: 15 amino acids. From germline, CDR1 is SGHVS and CDR2 FQNEAQ. CDR3 nucleotide sequence: TGTGCCAGCAGCTTAGGGGTAGGGGCGAGGAATGAGCAGTTCTTC. This codes for CASSLGVGARNEQFF.

This clonotype occurred many times. This chain joins TRBV7-2 and TRBJ2-7; TRBD1 matches at 8 bases. The V and J ends lost 1 base and 8 bases, in that order; junction bases with no gene match: 13. The CDR3 covers 16 residues. Germline V gene data show CDR1 as SGHTA and CDR2 as FQGNSA. The CDR3 coding sequence is TGTGCCAGCAGCTTAGGACCTCCAGGGGGCCAGTCCCAGCAGTACTTC. Translated: CASSLGPPGGQSQQYF.

This sequence joins TRBV7-2 and TRBJ1-2; D not resolved. CDR1 and CDR2 (germline): SGHTA, FQGNSA. Trimming cost V 3 bases and J 6 bases, with 17 bases left between them. The CDR3 length is 15 residues. The CDR3 region has the DNA TGTGCCAGCAGCTTCCCCGGCCCGGGCCGAGATGGCTACACCTTC. This encodes CASSFPGPGRDGYTF.

This clonotype was counted many times. This rearrangement joins TRBV9 to TRBJ2-7, with 8 nucleotides matching TRBD2. Germline V gene lookup returns CDR1 SGDLS and CDR2 YYNGEE. V was clipped by 4 bases and J by 2 bases; unmatched bases: 5. The CDR3 is 14 residues long. CDR3 protein: CASSISGDPYEQYF. In DNA, the CDR3 is TGTGCCAGCAGCATTAGCGGGGACCCCTACGAGCAGTACTTC.

At least ten counts were recorded for this clonotype. The V gene is TRBV28, the J gene TRBJ2-1; weak D call: TRBD1 (6 bases). Germline values: CDR1 MDHEN, CDR2 SYDVKM. Trimming shortened V by 5 bases and J by 0 bases, and 11 bases separated the two germline ends. The length of the CDR3 is 15 residues. As DNA, the CDR3 is TGTGCCAGCAGTCCCCGGGACACCTCCTACAATGAGCAGTTCTTC. Translated, it gives CASSPRDTSYNEQFF.

This clonotype was counted a few times. The chain combines TRBV12-5 with TRBJ2-7; D not resolved. From germline, CDR1 is LGHNT and CDR2 FRNRAP. The V end was cut by 5 bases, the J end by 2 bases, with 19 bases between. The length of the CDR3 is 16 residues. CDR3 sequence: CASGLASGVLTYEQYF. The CDR3 region has the DNA TGTGCTAGTGGTCTTGCATCTGGGGTCTTGACCTACGAGCAGTACTTC.

Ten or more counts support this clonotype. CDR3 protein: CASSLAVGQNTEAFF. In DNA form, the CDR3 reads TGTGCCAGCAGCTTAGCGGTCGGCCAGAACACTGAAGCTTTCTTT. This chain joins TRBV7-6 and TRBJ1-1; D gene ambiguous. Trimming removed 0 bases at V and 1 base at J, with 9 bases between. Germline V gene data show CDR1 as SGHVS and CDR2 as FNYEAQ. This CDR3 comprises 15 residues.

The V gene is TRBV7-9, the J gene TRBJ1-5; D might be TRBD1 (6 bases). The CDR3 consists of 14 residues. The ends were cut back, 3 bases at V and 7 bases at J, with 13 bases in the middle. Germline V gene lookup returns CDR1 SEHNR and CDR2 FQNEAQ (reference sequence). CDR3 DNA: TGTGCCAGCAGCTTCCCGGGGGCGGGACAGCCCCAGCATTTT. Translation: CASSFPGAGQPQHF.

This clonotype was counted many times. V gene TRBV18 combines with J gene TRBJ2-5, with D possibly matching TRBD1 (6 bases). Trimming shortened V by 4 bases and J by 1 base, and 13 bases separated the two germline ends. CDR3 length: 15 amino acids. Per the germline V gene, CDR1 is KGHSH and CDR2 is LQKENI. In DNA form, the CDR3 reads TGTGCCAGCTCACGCGACCAGGGGCTCCAAGAGACCCAGTACTTC. This codes for CASSRDQGLQETQYF.

There are many counts of this clonotype. This rearrangement joins TRBV7-2 to TRBJ1-5, with TRBD1 matching over 8 bases. The CDR3 length is 14 residues. Unmatched junction bases numbered 9, after V lost 10 bases and J lost 4 bases. Germline V CDR1 and CDR2: SGHTA, FQGNSA. The CDR3 nucleotides are TGTGCCACCGCCGGACAGGGCTTTAATCAGCCCCAGCATTTT. It translates to CATAGQGFNQPQHF.